One and the same sample provided the 23 T cell receptor beta chains below, sequenced in a study of blood T cell repertoires in COVID-19. Some clones are missing from TCRdb's copy, which holds only in-frame ones; the method was immunoSEQ multiplex PCR. The data contain approximately 99,000 clones, approximately 85% of them seen just once; the ten biggest clones take up over 2%. The sequencing input was peripheral blood. The receptors stem from a human donor in a cohort sampled during active COVID-19.

The V gene is TRBV7-6, the J gene TRBJ1-4; tentatively, D is TRBD1 (5 bases). Trimming shortened V by 3 bases and J by 7 bases, and 15 bases separated the two germline ends. Germline V lookup: CDR1 SGHVS, CDR2 FNYEAQ. The CDR3 is 15 amino acids. CDR3 region: CASSFRPSGGEKLFF. The CDR3 coding sequence is TGTGCCAGCAGCTTTCGGCCGTCGGGGGGTGAAAAACTGTTTTTT.

This clone was observed once. The chain joins TRBV6-6 to TRBJ1-2; maybe TRBD1 (5 bases). Germline CDR1 is MNHNY and CDR2 is SVGAGI (reference sequence). V was shortened by 0 bases and J by 7 bases, with 9 bases between the two germline ends. The CDR3 is 13 amino acids. The CDR3 DNA sequence: TGTGCCAGCAGTTACTCGAGCGGGGGTGGCTACACCTTC. It translates to CASSYSSGGGYTF.

This chain uses TRBV6-5 with TRBJ2-3; D might be TRBD2 (6 bases). CDR3 length equals 13 residues. The V gene's germline CDR1 is MNHEY and CDR2 SVGAGI. V lost 8 bases and J 7 bases, leaving 16 bases between the germline ends. The CDR3 DNA is TGTGCCAGCTCCGGGAGACTACCGAATACGCAGTATTTT. This encodes CASSGRLPNTQYF.

The chain employs TRBV6-5 and TRBJ1-4; maybe TRBD1 (5 bases). V was shortened by 3 bases and J by 2 bases, with 10 bases between the two germline ends. Per germline, CDR1 MNHEY and CDR2 SVGAGI. The length of the CDR3 is 15 residues. CDR3 sequence reads: CASSYREGTNEKLFF. CDR3 DNA: TGTGCCAGCAGTTATAGGGAGGGGACTAATGAAAAACTGTTTTTT.

The CDR3 loop reads CASSFRRMNTEAFF. In DNA form, the CDR3 reads TGTGCCAGCAGTTTCAGGCGAATGAACACTGAAGCTTTCTTT. The V gene is TRBV27, the J gene TRBJ1-1; D is unresolved. CDR3 length: 14 residues. Trimming took off 3 bases at V and 0 bases at J, with 8 bases between the two ends. The V gene's germline CDR1 is MNHEY and CDR2 SMNVEV (reference sequence).

V and J are TRBV5-4 and TRBJ2-1, with 10 bases matching TRBD2. Unmatched junction bases numbered 5, after V lost 3 bases and J lost 8 bases. The CDR3 is 14 residues long. The V gene's germline CDR1 is SGHNT and CDR2 YYREEE (reference sequence). CDR3 bases: TGTGCCAGCAGCTCGGGACTAGCGTCAGATGAGCAGTTCTTC. It translates to CASSSGLASDEQFF. The variable domain in full, with the rest retrieved from reference TRBV5-4 and TRBJ2-1, is ETGVTQSPTHLIKTRGQQVTLRCSSQSGHNTVSWYQQALGQGPQFIFQYYREEENGRGNFPPRFSGLQFPNYSSELNVNALELDDSALYLCASSSGLASDEQFFGPGTRLTVL.

The DNA for the CDR3 is TGTGCCATCAGTGAGCTCGTAGGGGGCGCGTACTTC. Translated, it gives CAISELVGGAYF. The V gene is TRBV10-3, the J gene TRBJ2-7, with TRBD1 matching 7 bases. The CDR3 runs 12 residues. Trimming cost V 2 bases and J 12 bases; bases outside gene matches: 7. Germline-derived CDR1 and CDR2 are ENHRY and SYGVKD.

This clone was counted once. The genes are TRBV6-1 and TRBJ1-5; maybe TRBD1 (5 bases). The CDR3 extends over 14 amino acids. CDR1 and CDR2 from the germline V gene are MNHNS and SASEGT. Trimming took off 3 bases at V and 6 bases at J, with 12 bases between the two ends. The CDR3 here is CASSDLPGPQPQHF. DNA of the CDR3: TGTGCCAGCAGTGATCTTCCAGGGCCTCAGCCCCAGCATTTT.

The rearrangement joins TRBV19 to TRBJ1-4, with D hard to call. This CDR3 has 15 amino acids. Germline loops: CDR1 LNHDA, CDR2 SQIVND (reference sequence). Deletions cut 6 bases from V and 0 bases from J, with 11 bases between. In DNA form, the CDR3 reads TGTGCCAGTAGCCCGGGGTATGCAACTAATGAAAAACTGTTTTTT. Translating gives CASSPGYATNEKLFF.

V is TRBV2 and J is TRBJ1-4; TRBD1 matches 9 bases. J gave up 0 bases and V 4 bases, and 3 bases lay outside the gene matches. This CDR3 spans 16 amino acids. The germline V gene has CDR1 SNHLY and CDR2 FYNNEI. The CDR3 sequence: CASSGGQGATNEKLFF. The DNA of the CDR3 is TGTGCCAGCAGTGGGGGACAGGGAGCAACTAATGAAAAACTGTTTTTT.

The chain uses TRBV12-3 or TRBV12-4 and TRBJ2-2; maybe TRBD1 (6 bases). Between the trimmed V and J ends, which lost 8 bases and 0 bases, there was a span of 7 bases. CDR3 length equals 13 residues. For the CDR3, the DNA is TGTGCCAGCGGACAGCCGAACACCGGGGAGCTGTTTTTT. It encodes CASGQPNTGELFF.

The rearrangement links TRBV27 to TRBJ1-4; D uncertain. Germline CDR1 MNHEY, CDR2 SMNVEV (reference sequence). This CDR3 has 18 amino acids. V was trimmed by 3 bases and J by 5 bases, leaving 22 bases between them. The DNA for the CDR3 is TGTGCCAGCAGTTTGGTGCCCGGCGGGGTTTTTAGGAATGAAAAACTGTTTTTT. It is translated as CASSLVPGGVFRNEKLFF.

J is TRBJ1-2 and V is TRBV2, with 7 bases aligning to TRBD1. Germline V gene data show CDR1 as SNHLY and CDR2 as FYNNEI. The trim removed 6 bases at V and 3 bases at J, leaving 7 bases unmatched. This CDR3 has 14 residues. The CDR3 bases are TGTGCCAGCAGACAGCAACAGGGGTACTATGGCTACACCTTC. Amino acids: CASRQQQGYYGYTF.

The chain is built from TRBV11-3 and TRBJ2-2, with 9 bases lining up with TRBD2. V lost 2 bases and J lost 5; bases outside the gene matches: 9. Germline CDR1 SGHNT, CDR2 YENEEA. The CDR3 length is 17 residues. The CDR3 reads CASSLTVGSGSTGELFF. The CDR3 nucleotides read TGTGCCAGCAGCTTAACGGTCGGTAGCGGGAGTACCGGGGAGCTGTTTTTT.

The rearrangement uses TRBV11-1 and TRBJ2-7, with TRBD2 matching 12 bases. V dropped 2 bases and J dropped 4; count of bases not matched to a gene: 6. Germline V lookup: CDR1 SGHAT, CDR2 FQDESV (reference sequence). The CDR3 loop spans 16 amino acids. CDR3 sequence reads: CASSLWPSGGEYEQYF. The DNA of the CDR3 is TGTGCCAGCAGCTTATGGCCTAGCGGGGGGGAATACGAGCAGTACTTC.

The chain carries TRBV20-1 and TRBJ2-3; the D gene is possibly TRBD1 (5 bases). Trimming shortened V by 3 bases and J by 3 bases, and 13 bases separated the two germline ends. The V gene's germline CDR1 is DFQATT and CDR2 SNEGSKA (reference sequence). The CDR3 has 14 amino acids. CDR3 in DNA: TGCAGTGCTAGTGCCGTGGGGCTGACAGATACGCAGTATTTT. Its translation is CSASAVGLTDTQYF.

This clone was recorded once. This chain joins TRBV7-2 and TRBJ2-1; 9 bases align to TRBD2. The trim removed 8 bases at V and 6 bases at J, leaving 14 bases unmatched. The CDR3 extends over 16 amino acids. The germline V gene encodes CDR1 SGHTA and CDR2 FQGNSA. The CDR3 region has the DNA TGTGCCAGCCCAGCTGTGACTAGCGGCGACCCCAATGAGCAGTTCTTC. Residues: CASPAVTSGDPNEQFF.

The CDR3 sequence is CASSVSGGVGELFF. The CDR3 DNA reads TGTGCCAGCAGTGTCTCGGGAGGGGTCGGGGAGCTGTTTTTT. This chain joins TRBV2 and TRBJ2-2, with TRBD2 identical over 8 bases. Germline V gene lookup returns CDR1 SNHLY and CDR2 FYNNEI. J was trimmed by 7 bases and V by 4 bases; bases with no gene match: 5. This CDR3 comprises 14 residues.

This rearrangement joins TRBV3-1 (or the pseudogene TRBV3-2) to TRBJ1-2, with a tentative D call TRBD1 (6 bases). The length of the CDR3 is 15 residues. Germline CDR1 and CDR2: LGHDT and YNNKEL (reference sequence). The V and J ends lost 1 base and 8 bases respectively, with 17 bases between them. The CDR3 reads CASSQVLGAQGGYTF. The CDR3 coding sequence is TGTGCCAGCAGCCAAGTGCTTGGGGCGCAGGGGGGCTACACCTTC.

The chain recombines TRBV3-1 (or the pseudogene TRBV3-2) with TRBJ2-7, with TRBD2 matching 8 bases. Germline V gene data show CDR1 as LGHDT and CDR2 as YNNKEL (reference sequence). The trim removed 3 bases at V and 4 bases at J, leaving 5 bases unmatched. The CDR3 contains 14 residues. The CDR3 sequence: CASSHSSGSYEQYF. The CDR3 DNA reads TGTGCCAGCAGCCATTCGAGCGGGAGTTACGAGCAGTACTTC.

A few counts support this clone. This sequence joins TRBV15 and TRBJ1-5; TRBD1 might be the D (5 bases). CDR3 size: 15 residues. The germline V gene has CDR1 LNHNV and CDR2 YYDKDF (reference sequence). V was cut by 8 bases and J by 5 bases, with 19 bases left in between. The CDR3 loop reads CATGPWAGRHQPQHF. CDR3 nucleotides: TGTGCCACCGGTCCCTGGGCAGGGCGGCATCAGCCCCAGCATTTT. Combining the CDR3 with reference TRBV15 and TRBJ1-5 gives the whole variable domain DAMVIQNPRYQVTQFGKPVTLSCSQTLNHNVMYWYQQKSSQAPKLLFHYYDKDFNNEADTPDNFQSRRPNTSFCFLDIRSPGLGDTAMYLCATGPWAGRHQPQHFGDGTRLSIL.

This clone was observed a few times. The CDR3: CASSELGSGTEAFF. The CDR3 nucleotides read TGTGCCAGCAGTGAATTAGGCTCAGGGACTGAAGCTTTCTTT. The chain carries TRBV25-1 and TRBJ1-1; weak D call: TRBD1 (5 bases). This CDR3 is 14 amino acids long. Germline V CDR1 and CDR2: MGHDK, SYGVNS. The germline V and J ends were trimmed by 1 base and 5 bases, with 11 bases remaining between them.

This clone has just one count. This sequence joins TRBV7-3 and TRBJ2-1, with 7 bases aligning to TRBD2. CDR3 length equals 14 residues. Per the germline V gene, CDR1 is SGHTA and CDR2 is FQGTGA. J lost 8 bases, V lost 2 bases, and 6 bases had no gene match. In DNA, the CDR3 is TGTGCCAGCAGCTTAGTGGCGGGGGACCATGAGCAGTTCTTC. This codes for CASSLVAGDHEQFF.